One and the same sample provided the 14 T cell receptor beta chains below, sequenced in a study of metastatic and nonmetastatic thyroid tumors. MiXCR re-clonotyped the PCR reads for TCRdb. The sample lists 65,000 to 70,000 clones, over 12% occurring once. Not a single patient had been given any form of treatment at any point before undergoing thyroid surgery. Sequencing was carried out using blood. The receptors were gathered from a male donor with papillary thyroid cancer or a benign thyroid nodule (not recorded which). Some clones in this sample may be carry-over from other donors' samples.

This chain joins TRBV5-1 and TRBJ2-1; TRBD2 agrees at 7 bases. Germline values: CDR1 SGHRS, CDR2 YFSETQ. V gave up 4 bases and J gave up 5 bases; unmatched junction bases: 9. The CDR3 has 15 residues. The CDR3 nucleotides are TGCGCCAGCAGCCTCCGGGGCGGGAGAAACAATGAGCAGTTCTTC. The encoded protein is CASSLRGGRNNEQFF.

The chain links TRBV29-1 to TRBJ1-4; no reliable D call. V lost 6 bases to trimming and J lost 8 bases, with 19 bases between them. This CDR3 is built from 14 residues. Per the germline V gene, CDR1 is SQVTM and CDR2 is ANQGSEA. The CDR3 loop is CSVHSVLGGEKLFF. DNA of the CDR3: TGCAGCGTGCACTCTGTTCTAGGAGGAGAAAAACTGTTTTTT.

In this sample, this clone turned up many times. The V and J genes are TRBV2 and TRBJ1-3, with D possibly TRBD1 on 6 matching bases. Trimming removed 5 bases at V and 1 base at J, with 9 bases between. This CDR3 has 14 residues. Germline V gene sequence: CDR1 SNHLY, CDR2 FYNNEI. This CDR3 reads CASSWDISGNTIYF. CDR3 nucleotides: TGTGCCAGCAGTTGGGACATTTCTGGAAACACCATATATTTT.

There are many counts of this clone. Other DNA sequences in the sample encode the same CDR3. For the CDR3, the DNA is TGTGCCAGCAGTTTTGGCAGGGGCTATGGCTACACCTTC. It yields the protein CASSFGRGYGYTF. The rearrangement links TRBV27 to TRBJ1-2; tentative D call: TRBD1 (6 bases). Germline loops: CDR1 MNHEY, CDR2 SMNVEV (reference sequence). The V end lost 3 bases, the J end lost 4 bases, and 9 bases lay between the germline ends. The CDR3 is made up of 13 amino acids.

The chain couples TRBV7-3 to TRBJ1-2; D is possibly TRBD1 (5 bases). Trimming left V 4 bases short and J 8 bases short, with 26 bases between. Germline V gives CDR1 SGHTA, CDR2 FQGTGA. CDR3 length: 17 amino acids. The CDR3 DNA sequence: TGTGCCAGCAGCTCAAGGGGTGTACTGTACGGAGTCGCGGGCTACACCTTC. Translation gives CASSSRGVLYGVAGYTF.

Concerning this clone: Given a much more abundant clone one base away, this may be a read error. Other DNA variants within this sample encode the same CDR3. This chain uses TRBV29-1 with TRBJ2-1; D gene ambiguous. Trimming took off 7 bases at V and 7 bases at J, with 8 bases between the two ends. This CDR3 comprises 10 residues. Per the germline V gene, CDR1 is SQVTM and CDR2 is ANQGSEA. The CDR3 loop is CSGGFNEQFF. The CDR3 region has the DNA TGCAGCGGCGGTTTTAATGAGCAGTTCTTC.

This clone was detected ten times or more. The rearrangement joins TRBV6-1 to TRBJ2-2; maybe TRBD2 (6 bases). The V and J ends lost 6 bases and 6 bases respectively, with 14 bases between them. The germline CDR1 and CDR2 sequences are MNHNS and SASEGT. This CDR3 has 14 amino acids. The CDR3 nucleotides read TGTGCCAGCAGGCCGATGTCGGGGGCCGGGGAGCTGTTTTTT. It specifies CASRPMSGAGELFF.

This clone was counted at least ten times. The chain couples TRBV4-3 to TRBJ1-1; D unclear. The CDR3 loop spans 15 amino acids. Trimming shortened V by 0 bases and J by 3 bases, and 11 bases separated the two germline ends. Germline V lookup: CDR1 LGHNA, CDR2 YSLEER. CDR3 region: CASSQEPRGHTEAFF. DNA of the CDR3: TGCGCCAGCAGCCAAGAACCTCGTGGGCACACTGAAGCTTTCTTT.

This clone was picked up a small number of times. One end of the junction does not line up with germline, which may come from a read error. The CDR3 sequence is CASSYSQGFTYTQYF. CDR3 nucleotide sequence: TGTGCCAGCAGTTACTCGCAGGGTTTCACATATACGCAGTATTTT. The rearrangement joins TRBV6-4 to TRBJ2-3, with D perhaps matching TRBD1 (5 bases). This CDR3 has 15 amino acids. The germline gives CDR1 MRHNA, CDR2 SNTAGT.

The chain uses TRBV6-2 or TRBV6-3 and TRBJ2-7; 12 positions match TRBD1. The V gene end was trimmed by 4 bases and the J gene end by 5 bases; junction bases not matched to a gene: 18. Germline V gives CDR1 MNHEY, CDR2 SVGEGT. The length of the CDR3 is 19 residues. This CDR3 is CASSSGMGQGALRANEQYF. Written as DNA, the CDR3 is TGTGCCAGCAGTTCCGGGATGGGACAGGGGGCCTTAAGAGCCAACGAGCAGTACTTC.

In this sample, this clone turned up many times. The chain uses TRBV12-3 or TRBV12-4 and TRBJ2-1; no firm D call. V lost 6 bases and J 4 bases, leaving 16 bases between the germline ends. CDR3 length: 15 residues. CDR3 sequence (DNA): TGTGCCAGCAGGGCTCAACCAGATAATTACAATGAGCAGTTCTTC. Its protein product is CASRAQPDNYNEQFF.

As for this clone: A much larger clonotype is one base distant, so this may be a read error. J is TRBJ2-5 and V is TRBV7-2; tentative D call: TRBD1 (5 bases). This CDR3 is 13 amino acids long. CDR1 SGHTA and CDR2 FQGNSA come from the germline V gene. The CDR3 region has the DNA TGTGCCAGCAGCTTCAGGGTCCAAGAGGCCCAGTACTTC. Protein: CASSFRVQEAQYF. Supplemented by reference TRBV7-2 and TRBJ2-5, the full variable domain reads GAGVSQSPSNKVTEKGKDVELRCDPISGHTALYWYRQSLGQGLEFLIYFQGNSAPDKSGLPSDRFSAERTGGSVSTLTIQRTQQEDSAVYLCASSFRVQEAQYFGPGTRLLVL.

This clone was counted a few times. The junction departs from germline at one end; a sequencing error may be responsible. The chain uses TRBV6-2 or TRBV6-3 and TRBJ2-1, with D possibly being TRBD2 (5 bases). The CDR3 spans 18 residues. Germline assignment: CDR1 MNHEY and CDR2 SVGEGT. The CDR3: CASSKKVAGDSSHNEQFF. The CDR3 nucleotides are TGTGCCAGCTCAAAGAAGGTGGCGGGCGATAGCTCCCACAATGAGCAGTTCTTC.

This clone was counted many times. The CDR3 DNA follows: TGTGCCATCAGTGAGGGATCCCACAACGAGCAGTACGTC. It translates to CAISEGSHNEQYV. This rearrangement joins TRBV10-3 to TRBJ2-7; D unclear. This CDR3 has 13 amino acids. The germline CDR1 and CDR2 sequences are ENHRY and SYGVKD. V was pared by 2 bases and J by 5 bases, with 10 bases between.